This entry features one T cell receptor (beta chain) sequence. The antigen is undetermined. This PCR relied on a set of 60 Vbeta primers and 13 Jbeta primers. Generated by immunoSEQ multiplex PCR, the TCRdb table keeps only in-frame clones and is missing some. Of some 120,000 clones in the sample, over 65% were seen once. This entry belongs to a study of cytomegalovirus exposure and HLA in healthy donors. Study overall: Among over 350 genotyped donors, 80% to 90% fell in the Caucasian-associated ancestry cluster. Study-level points and caveats: Across HLA loci, a later analysis found differing TCR association rates, with DRB1 most and HLA-C fewest. Among TCR beta chains, those listed as cytomegalovirus-associated numbered roughly 150.

Germline V CDR1 and CDR2: MNHEY, SMNVEV (reference sequence). V lost 0 bases and J 10 bases, leaving 18 bases between the germline ends. CDR3 length: 16 residues. The chain combines TRBV27 with TRBJ1-4; D perhaps matches TRBD1 (6 bases). Sequencing was carried out using PBMCs. The sequence came from a man in his forties or fifties in good health and CMV-seropositive. The CDR3 nucleotides read TGTGCCAGCAGTTTATCGTCAGGGGACCGCGGGGGAAAACTGTTTTTT. Amino acid sequence: CASSLSSGDRGGKLFF.